A selection of T cell receptor beta chains follows, all from one sample in a study of control samples from healthy donors and cancer patients. The data were produced by immunoSEQ multiplex PCR, yet TCRdb's version contains in-frame clones alone and is incomplete. The data contain over 100,000 clones, about 88% of them singletons. The sample consisted of blood. Receptor source: a man in his fifties or sixties in good health. Each CDR3 is given with its conserved first and last residue. D genes are given only for firm matches. Size is stated for part of the rows, as once, few or many counts, or as a class when the clone is expanded.

D: .
length: 15
size: .
V: TRBV7-9
J: TRBJ2-7
CDR3: CASSTSTESSYEQYF
DNA: TGTGCCAGCAGCACTTCGACAGAGAGCTCCTACGAGCAGTACTTC

D: TRBD1
length: 15
size: .
V: TRBV5-1
J: TRBJ2-7
CDR3: CASSLDYRGQRGLAF
DNA: TGCGCCAGCAGCTTGGACTACAGGGGCCAACGAGGACTTGCATTC

D: TRBD1
length: 16
size: .
V: TRBV5-1
J: TRBJ2-7
CDR3: CASSGSAGTGVYEQYF
DNA: TGCGCCAGCAGCGGATCAGCCGGGACAGGCGTATACGAGCAGTACTTC

D: .
length: 13
size: once
V: TRBV7-3
J: TRBJ1-2
CDR3: CASSLVINYGYTF
DNA: TGTGCCAGCAGCTTAGTAATTAACTATGGCTACACCTTC

D: .
length: 13
size: .
V: TRBV6-5
J: TRBJ1-3
CDR3: CASSRGSGNTIYF
DNA: TGTGCCAGCAGCAGGGGTTCGGGAAACACCATATATTTT

D: .
length: 12
size: .
V: TRBV28
J: TRBJ2-7
CDR3: CASGTATYEQYF
DNA: TGTGCCAGCGGGACTGCAACCTACGAGCAGTACTTC

D: .
length: 13
size: .
V: TRBV30
J: TRBJ2-7
CDR3: CACKLSSAYEQYF
DNA: TGTGCCTGCAAATTGTCCAGCGCCTACGAGCAGTACTTC

D: TRBD2
length: 21
size: once
V: TRBV27
J: TRBJ2-3
CDR3: CASRNFRSGTSGGVRTDTQYF
DNA: TGTGCCAGCAGAAATTTTAGATCCGGGACTAGCGGGGGGGTACGCACAGATACGCAGTATTTT

D: TRBD1
length: 13
size: .
V: TRBV19
J: TRBJ2-2
CDR3: CASRTTGSGELFF
DNA: TGTGCCAGTAGAACGACAGGGTCCGGGGAGCTGTTTTTT

D: .
length: 15
size: few
V: TRBV19
J: TRBJ1-2
CDR3: CASSIGAGVGYGYTF
DNA: TGTGCCAGTAGTATTGGCGCGGGGGTTGGCTATGGCTACACCTTC

D: .
length: 15
size: .
V: TRBV5-5
J: TRBJ2-5
CDR3: CASSLALRGQETQYF
DNA: TGTGCCAGCAGCTTGGCCCTACGGGGGCAAGAGACCCAGTACTTC

D: .
length: 18
size: .
V: TRBV5-1
J: TRBJ1-1
CDR3: CASTRAPQGRGLNTEAFF
DNA: TGCGCCAGCACACGCGCCCCCCAGGGCAGGGGTCTGAACACTGAAGCTTTCTTT

D: .
length: 14
size: .
V: TRBV28
J: TRBJ1-2
CDR3: CASSFPGSDYGYTF
DNA: TGTGCCAGCAGTTTCCCTGGTAGTGACTATGGCTACACCTTC

D: .
length: 16
size: .
V: TRBV19
J: TRBJ2-4
CDR3: CASSMWGALTKNIQYF
DNA: TGTGCCAGTAGTATGTGGGGGGCATTGACCAAAAACATTCAGTACTTC

D: .
length: 16
size: few
V: TRBV9
J: TRBJ2-5
CDR3: CASSVAPWTPPETQYF
DNA: TGTGCCAGCAGCGTAGCTCCCTGGACCCCTCCCGAGACCCAGTACTTC

D: TRBD2
length: 17
size: .
V: TRBV5-1
J: TRBJ2-3
CDR3: CASSPSASGGITDTQYF
DNA: TGCGCCAGCAGCCCATCTGCCAGCGGGGGAATCACAGATACGCAGTATTTT

D: .
length: 14
size: once
V: TRBV6-1
J: TRBJ1-2
CDR3: CASSDSTENYGYTF
DNA: TGTGCCAGCAGTGATTCTACAGAAAACTATGGCTACACCTTC

D: .
length: 16
size: .
V: TRBV14
J: TRBJ2-6
CDR3: CASSQLGGFGANVLTF
DNA: TGTGCCAGCAGCCAACTGGGTGGCTTTGGGGCCAACGTCCTGACTTTC

D: .
length: 12
size: few
V: TRBV12-5
J: TRBJ2-3
CDR3: CASGSVGDTQYF
DNA: TGTGCTAGTGGTTCGGTTGGAGATACGCAGTATTTT

D: TRBD2
length: 16
size: few
V: TRBV7-3
J: TRBJ2-2
CDR3: CASSIPSGGFPGELFF
DNA: TGTGCCAGCAGCATCCCTAGCGGGGGCTTTCCGGGGGAGCTGTTTTTT

D: .
length: 14
size: .
V: TRBV28
J: TRBJ1-3
CDR3: CASSFRVPGNTIYF
DNA: TGTGCCAGCAGTTTCAGGGTCCCGGGAAACACCATATATTTT

D: .
length: 11
size: .
V: TRBV21-1
J: TRBJ1-2
CDR3: CASSQGYGYTF
DNA: TGTGCCAGCAGCCAAGGTTATGGCTACACCTTC

D: .
length: 14
size: .
V: TRBV2
J: TRBJ1-5
CDR3: CASSTAASNQPQHF
DNA: TGTGCCAGCAGTACAGCTGCCAGCAATCAGCCCCAGCATTTT

D: .
length: 13
size: .
V: TRBV10-3
J: TRBJ1-1
CDR3: CAIRVQPNTEAFF
DNA: TGTGCCATCCGCGTCCAGCCAAACACTGAAGCTTTCTTT

D: TRBD2
length: 15
size: few
V: TRBV9
J: TRBJ2-3
CDR3: CASSVAGTSGDTQYF
DNA: TGTGCCAGCAGCGTAGCCGGGACTAGCGGAGATACGCAGTATTTT

D: .
length: 15
size: .
V: TRBV7-3
J: TRBJ1-1
CDR3: CASSLIAGASTEAFF
DNA: TGTGCCAGCAGCTTAATCGCAGGGGCGAGCACTGAAGCTTTCTTT

D: .
length: 15
size: .
V: TRBV19
J: TRBJ1-1
CDR3: CASSIMGGPDTEAFF
DNA: TGTGCCAGTAGTATCATGGGAGGGCCGGACACTGAAGCTTTCTTT

D: TRBD1
length: 14
size: .
V: TRBV29-1
J: TRBJ1-2
CDR3: CSVEVQGAWDGYTF
DNA: TGCAGCGTTGAAGTACAGGGGGCATGGGATGGCTACACCTTC

D: TRBD1
length: 11
size: .
V: TRBV27
J: TRBJ2-1
CDR3: CAIGQGRWQFF
DNA: TGTGCCATTGGACAGGGGAGGTGGCAGTTCTTC

D: .
length: 14
size: .
V: TRBV27
J: TRBJ2-1
CDR3: CASSLLAGVHEQFF
DNA: TGTGCCAGCAGTTTGCTAGCCGGGGTGCATGAGCAGTTCTTC

D: TRBD2
length: 18
size: .
V: TRBV7-8
J: TRBJ2-2
CDR3: CASNPPFFLAGNTGELFF
DNA: TGTGCCAGCAACCCTCCTTTTTTTCTAGCGGGTAACACTGGGGAGCTGTTTTTT

D: .
length: 12
size: .
V: TRBV9
J: TRBJ1-2
CDR3: CASSSRGYGYTF
DNA: TGTGCCAGCAGCAGCCGGGGCTATGGCTACACCTTC

D: .
length: 14
size: .
V: TRBV11-3
J: TRBJ2-1
CDR3: CASSPRQDYNEQFF
DNA: TGTGCCAGCAGCCCCCGACAGGATTACAATGAGCAGTTCTTC

D: .
length: 13
size: .
V: TRBV6-2/TRBV6-3
J: TRBJ1-5
CDR3: CASSYMDNQPQHF
DNA: TGTGCCAGCAGTTACATGGACAATCAGCCCCAGCATTTT

D: TRBD1
length: 18
size: .
V: TRBV3-1/TRBV3-2
J: TRBJ2-4
CDR3: CASSQDIRDRVAKNIQYF
DNA: TGTGCCAGCAGCCAAGATATAAGGGACAGGGTGGCCAAAAACATTCAGTACTTC

D: .
length: 14
size: .
V: TRBV7-2
J: TRBJ1-2
CDR3: CASSLVGSHYGYTF
DNA: TGTGCCAGCAGCTTAGTTGGCAGCCACTATGGCTACACCTTC

D: .
length: 15
size: .
V: TRBV2
J: TRBJ2-5
CDR3: CASSERRGGLETQYF
DNA: TGTGCCAGCAGTGAAAGGAGGGGGGGCCTAGAGACCCAGTACTTC

D: .
length: 14
size: .
V: TRBV5-4
J: TRBJ2-2
CDR3: CASGRDSYTGELFF
DNA: TGTGCCAGCGGACGGGACTCCTACACCGGGGAGCTGTTTTTT

D: TRBD1
length: 15
size: few
V: TRBV7-8
J: TRBJ2-5
CDR3: CASSLLGQGLETQYF
DNA: TGTGCCAGCAGCTTACTAGGACAGGGGCTGGAGACCCAGTACTTC

D: .
length: 15
size: .
V: TRBV5-1
J: TRBJ2-3
CDR3: CASGTGTAGIDTQYF
DNA: TGCGCCAGCGGCACCGGGACAGCGGGGATCGATACGCAGTATTTT

D: .
length: 15
size: .
V: TRBV28
J: TRBJ1-5
CDR3: CASSFGGPGNQPQHF
DNA: TGTGCCAGCAGTTTTGGGGGGCCTGGAAATCAGCCCCAGCATTTT

D: .
length: 15
size: once
V: TRBV3-1/TRBV3-2
J: TRBJ1-4
CDR3: CASSRTGMWGEKLFF
DNA: TGTGCCAGCAGCCGCACAGGGATGTGGGGTGAAAAACTGTTTTTT

D: .
length: 13
size: .
V: TRBV2
J: TRBJ1-5
CDR3: CASGMGLKQPQHF
DNA: TGTGCCAGCGGGATGGGTTTGAAGCAGCCCCAGCATTTT

D: TRBD1
length: 15
size: .
V: TRBV11-2
J: TRBJ1-5
CDR3: CASSQGTGGWQPQHF
DNA: TGTGCCAGCAGCCAGGGGACAGGGGGCTGGCAGCCCCAGCATTTT

D: .
length: 15
size: .
V: TRBV19
J: TRBJ1-4
CDR3: CASSNVDSTNEKLFF
DNA: TGTGCCAGTAGTAACGTTGATTCAACTAATGAAAAACTGTTTTTT

D: .
length: 13
size: .
V: TRBV9
J: TRBJ1-2
CDR3: CASSVGKEDGYTF
DNA: TGTGCCAGCAGCGTAGGAAAGGAGGATGGCTACACCTTC

D: TRBD1
length: 16
size: .
V: TRBV7-9
J: TRBJ1-1
CDR3: CASSLASGQGDTEAFF
DNA: TGTGCCAGCAGCTTAGCATCAGGACAGGGGGACACTGAAGCTTTCTTT

D: .
length: 15
size: few
V: TRBV7-2
J: TRBJ2-7
CDR3: CASSMDGGLNYEQYF
DNA: TGTGCCAGCAGCATGGACGGGGGGCTGAACTACGAGCAGTACTTC

D: .
length: 14
size: .
V: TRBV20-1
J: TRBJ2-3
CDR3: CSASIADGTDTQYF
DNA: TGCAGTGCTAGTATAGCGGATGGGACAGATACGCAGTATTTT

D: .
length: 12
size: few
V: TRBV9
J: TRBJ2-3
CDR3: CASSEGEDTQYF
DNA: TGTGCCAGCAGCGAGGGGGAGGATACGCAGTATTTT

D: .
length: 13
size: .
V: TRBV7-3
J: TRBJ2-5
CDR3: CASSSGPQETQYF
DNA: TGTGCCAGCAGTTCGGGACCCCAAGAGACCCAGTACTTC

D: .
length: 14
size: .
V: TRBV19
J: TRBJ2-7
CDR3: CASSAQTDSYEQYF
DNA: TGTGCCAGTAGTGCGCAGACAGACTCCTACGAGCAGTACTTC

D: TRBD1
length: 15
size: .
V: TRBV6-5
J: TRBJ2-7
CDR3: CASSRDREPSYEQYF
DNA: TGTGCCAGCAGCCGGGACAGGGAGCCCTCCTACGAGCAGTACTTC

D: .
length: 14
size: .
V: TRBV25-1
J: TRBJ1-5
CDR3: CASSGLGSNQPQHF
DNA: TGTGCCAGCAGTGGACTAGGGAGCAATCAGCCCCAGCATTTT